This T cell receptor (beta chain) was found in a study of cytomegalovirus exposure and HLA in healthy donors. Background on the study: In an earlier analysis, around 100 million unique TCR beta sequences were found from some 200 million T cells. Falling in the Caucasian-associated ancestry cluster were 81% of approximately 400 genotyped donors.

Germline loops: CDR1 SGHTA, CDR2 FQGTGA. V lost 5 bases, J lost 4 bases, and 15 bases lay in between. CDR3 length equals 15 residues. The PCR contained 60 Vbeta and 13 Jbeta primers. TCRdb's copy holds only in-frame clones and misses some; the assay was immunoSEQ multiplex PCR. The sample records roughly 100,000 clones, roughly four fifths being singletons. General study results and limits: Cytomegalovirus-associated status was assigned to more than 150 TCR beta chains.

Worth noting for this clone: As yet, its antigen is unknown.

The chain couples TRBV7-3 to TRBJ2-1, with D possibly being TRBD2 (6 bases). The TCR originated in a woman aged 45-59 years in good health and CMV-seropositive. Sequencing used PBMCs. Here the CDR3 DNA reads TGTGCCAGCAGCCCCCCAGGGAGGTCATACAATGAGCAGTTCTTC. As protein: CASSPPGRSYNEQFF.